These 23 T cell receptor beta chains share one sample of origin, sequenced in a study of memory CD4+ T cells and cytomegalovirus serostatus. Libraries were prepared by immunoSEQ multiplex PCR; TCRdb keeps only in-frame clonotypes and omits some of them. Of over 40,000 clones in the sample, about three quarters were seen once. Single viable CD3+CD4+CD8-CD45RO+ cells were sorted as the memory CD4+ T cells. Source material: memory CD4+ T cells from blood. These receptor sequences come from an adult in good health and CMV-seronegative.

This chain uses TRBV29-1 with TRBJ1-2; no clear D gene. The CDR3 sequence is 14 residues long. Germline CDR1 reads SQVTM; CDR2 reads ANQGSEA. Trimming removed 6 bases at V and 0 bases at J, with 14 bases between. The CDR3 coding sequence is TGCAGCGTAGCCAGACAAGTAGCTAACTATGGCTACACCTTC. Its translation: CSVARQVANYGYTF.

V gene TRBV6-5 combines with J gene TRBJ1-6; D unresolved. This CDR3 has 16 residues. Germline values: CDR1 MNHEY, CDR2 SVGAGI. V was cut by 2 bases and J by 5 bases, with 13 bases left in between. CDR3 residues: CASSYGSSLNNSPLHF. DNA of the CDR3: TGTGCCAGCAGTTACGGCAGCAGTTTGAATAATTCACCCCTCCACTTT.

The rearrangement uses TRBV5-1 and TRBJ2-2, with 9 positions matching TRBD1. Germline CDR1 reads SGHRS; CDR2 reads YFSETQ. This CDR3 region has 14 residues. Trimming at V came to 7 bases and at J to 5 bases, leaving 6 bases not matched to a gene. The CDR3: CASLPDRGTGELFF. In DNA form, the CDR3 reads TGCGCCAGCCTACCGGACAGGGGTACCGGGGAGCTGTTTTTT.

Concerning this clone: One junction end disagrees with the germline gene, perhaps due to a read error. In DNA form, the CDR3 reads TGTGCCAGCAGGAGGACGCAGAACACCGGGGAGCTGGTTTTT. Translation gives CASRRTQNTGELVF. This chain connects TRBV6-6 to TRBJ2-2; D might be TRBD2 (5 bases). CDR3 length: 14 residues. Germline V gene lookup returns CDR1 MNHNY and CDR2 SVGAGI (reference sequence).

The rearrangement joins TRBV27 to TRBJ1-5, with TRBD1 identical over 9 bases. V lost 4 bases and J lost 5; bases outside the gene matches: 12. The length of the CDR3 is 17 residues. The germline V gene has CDR1 MNHEY and CDR2 SMNVEV (reference sequence). CDR3: CASSSSGTGTNDQPQHF. CDR3 bases: TGTGCCAGCAGTTCCTCCGGGACAGGGACCAACGATCAGCCCCAGCATTTT.

This rearrangement joins TRBV29-1 to TRBJ1-1, with 7 nucleotides matching TRBD1. The germline gives CDR1 SQVTM, CDR2 ANQGSEA. CDR3 length: 11 amino acids. V gave up 6 bases and J gave up 7 bases; unmatched junction bases: 5. In DNA form, the CDR3 reads TGCAGCGTACTAACAGGGGTTGAAGCTTTCTTT. The encoded protein is CSVLTGVEAFF.

This rearrangement joins TRBV14 to TRBJ2-3; D call uncertain. The V end was cut by 4 bases, the J end by 6 bases, with 14 bases between. Germline values: CDR1 SGHDN, CDR2 FVKESK. The CDR3 consists of 14 residues. The CDR3 coding sequence is TGTGCCAGCAGCCGGGGAAGGGCTTTCGATACGCAGTATTTT. Protein sequence: CASSRGRAFDTQYF.

A single count supports this clone. The chain is built from TRBV18 and TRBJ2-2, with 8 bases aligning to TRBD1. J lost 4 bases, V lost 1 base, and 2 bases had no gene match. The CDR3 covers 15 residues. CDR1 is KGHSH, CDR2 LQKENI, per germline. Here the CDR3 reads CASSPQDRVTGELFF. Written as DNA, the CDR3 is TGTGCCAGCTCACCACAGGACAGGGTCACCGGGGAGCTGTTTTTT.

The gene calls are TRBV19 and TRBJ2-3; maybe TRBD1 (6 bases). This CDR3 spans 14 amino acids. Germline CDR1 and CDR2: LNHDA and SQIVND (reference sequence). The ends were cut back, 4 bases at V and 4 bases at J, with 12 bases in the middle. DNA of the CDR3: TGTGCCAGTAGTACAGGACAGTACCCAGATACGCAGTATTTT. The encoded protein is CASSTGQYPDTQYF.

The CDR3 nucleotides are TGCAGCGTCCATCCCACCGGGCTCGGGGGCTACACCTTC. Translated: CSVHPTGLGGYTF. The chain couples TRBV29-1 to TRBJ1-2; D gene unclear. The CDR3 extends over 13 amino acids. V gave up 6 bases and J gave up 8 bases, with 19 bases separating them. In germline, CDR1 is SQVTM, CDR2 ANQGSEA.

This clone was found a few times. The rearrangement uses TRBV10-3 and TRBJ2-3; D gene ambiguous. Germline CDR1 is ENHRY and CDR2 is SYGVKD. Trimming cost V 4 bases and J 2 bases, with 10 bases left between them. The CDR3 loop spans 14 amino acids. The CDR3 is CAISAEDATDTQYF. The CDR3 DNA reads as TGTGCCATCAGTGCTGAGGATGCCACAGATACGCAGTATTTT.

The V gene is TRBV7-2, the J gene TRBJ1-2; D remains unclear. The CDR3 has 12 residues. The germline gives CDR1 SGHTA, CDR2 FQGNSA. Deletions cut 2 bases from V and 4 bases from J, with 5 bases between. CDR3 sequence reads: CASSLTGYGYTF. The CDR3 DNA is TGTGCCAGCAGCTTAACCGGCTATGGCTACACCTTC.

The V gene is TRBV6-5, the J gene TRBJ1-5, with D hard to call. The CDR3 runs 13 residues. Germline V gene lookup returns CDR1 MNHEY and CDR2 SVGAGI. Trimming stripped 5 bases from V and 8 bases from J, with 13 bases between. The CDR3 DNA reads TGTGCCAGCAGTCACGACCCACTTGAGCCCCAGCATTTT. Amino acids: CASSHDPLEPQHF.

This clone has only one observation. The V and J genes are TRBV10-3 and TRBJ2-3; TRBD1 is a possible D gene (6 bases). V shed 6 bases and J shed 0 bases, with 16 bases lying between them. Per germline, CDR1 ENHRY and CDR2 SYGVKD. The CDR3 contains 16 residues. The CDR3 here is CAISQQGTSSTDTQYF. Here the CDR3 DNA reads TGTGCCATCAGCCAACAGGGCACTTCTAGCACAGATACGCAGTATTTT.

This clone was counted a single time. The chain is built from TRBV30 and TRBJ2-6; D is tentatively TRBD1 or TRBD2 (5 bases each). V shed 4 bases and J shed 1 base, with 8 bases lying between them. The CDR3 length is 14 residues. Germline V CDR1 and CDR2: GTSNPN, SVGIG (reference sequence). CDR3 bases: TGTGCCTGGACAGGGAGATCTGGGGCCAACGTCCTGACTTTC. It codes for CAWTGRSGANVLTF.

The chain is built from TRBV4-2 and TRBJ2-3; D is ambiguous. CDR3 length equals 14 residues. The germline V gene encodes CDR1 LGHNA and CDR2 YNFKEQ. With 1 base removed from V and 0 bases from J, the gap between germline ends came to 5 bases. In nucleotides, the CDR3 is TGTGCCAGCAGCCAAGGAGGAAGCACAGATACGCAGTATTTT. Protein: CASSQGGSTDTQYF.

This chain links TRBV27 with TRBJ2-7, with 11 bases fitting TRBD1. V gave up 7 bases and J gave up 6 bases; unmatched junction bases: 14. Germline CDR1 reads MNHEY; CDR2 reads SMNVEV (reference sequence). The CDR3 totals 16 residues. CDR3 residues: CASKSRPGTGGGEQYF. DNA of the CDR3: TGTGCCAGCAAGTCAAGACCGGGGACAGGGGGAGGCGAGCAGTACTTC.

This rearrangement joins TRBV9 to TRBJ2-5, with 11 bases identical to TRBD1. The length of the CDR3 is 17 residues. The germline CDR1 and CDR2 sequences are SGDLS and YYNGEE. V trimming: 5 bases; J trimming: 1 base; junction bases outside the gene matches: 10. The CDR3: CASSLNPGTGGQETQYF. CDR3 nucleotide sequence: TGTGCCAGCAGTTTAAACCCCGGGACAGGGGGCCAAGAGACCCAGTACTTC.

Comments on this clone: At one end, the junction sequence differs from germline, possibly due to a read error. This CDR3 is also generated by other DNA sequences in the sample. J is TRBJ2-7 and V is TRBV10-1, with 7 nucleotides matching TRBD2. Per germline, CDR1 WNHNN and CDR2 SYGVQD (reference sequence). This CDR3 has 15 amino acids. CDR3: CASSDGGEGSYEQYF. The CDR3 DNA sequence: TGCGCCAGCAGTGATGGGGGGGAAGGATCCTATGAGCAGTACTTC.

This clone has more than one count but fewer than ten. The V and J genes are TRBV11-2 and TRBJ1-3; D is ambiguous. Germline V gene data show CDR1 as SGHAT and CDR2 as FQNNGV. Deletions cut 4 bases from V and 0 bases from J, with 13 bases between. The CDR3 has 16 residues. This CDR3 reads CASSSPWTSSGNTIYF. CDR3 nucleotide sequence: TGTGCCAGCAGCTCACCTTGGACCAGCTCTGGAAACACCATATATTTT.

The chain uses TRBV18 and TRBJ2-4, with a possible D match to TRBD2 (6 bases). This CDR3 spans 13 amino acids. The germline V and J ends were trimmed by 5 bases and 1 base, with 6 bases remaining between them. The germline CDR1 and CDR2 sequences are KGHSH and LQKENI. CDR3 loop: CASSAGAKNIQYF. CDR3 in DNA: TGTGCCAGCTCAGCGGGGGCCAAAAACATTCAGTACTTC.

J is TRBJ1-5 and V is TRBV6-1; TRBD1 matches at 11 bases. This CDR3 comprises 17 residues. Germline CDR1 and CDR2: MNHNS and SASEGT. The V segment lost 3 bases and the J segment 3 bases; nucleotides outside the gene matches: 7. The DNA for the CDR3 is TGTGCCAGCAGTGAGGACAGGGGGCTTTTCATCAATCAGCCCCAGCATTTT. Its translation is CASSEDRGLFINQPQHF.

The chain links TRBV6-5 to TRBJ1-5; D is possibly TRBD1 (6 bases). This CDR3 comprises 15 residues. The V end lost 6 bases, the J end lost 4 bases, and 16 bases lay between the germline ends. The germline gives CDR1 MNHEY, CDR2 SVGAGI. CDR3 coding DNA: TGTGCCAGCAGACAGGCCAAGGGGGGTAATCAGCCCCAGCATTTT. Protein sequence: CASRQAKGGNQPQHF.